This T cell receptor (beta chain) was sequenced in a study of cytomegalovirus exposure and HLA in healthy donors. Study as a whole: Earlier sequencing of 150 million to 200 million T cells yielded around 100 million unique TCR beta sequences. Points from the study as a whole: A later analysis found common viral pathogens apparently linked to several of the most significant clusters. Testing in vitro showed three CMV-associated chains specific for CMV antigens.

CDR3 length: 12 amino acids. CDR1 is SEHNR, CDR2 FQNEAQ, per germline (reference sequence). V was shortened by 1 base and J by 12 bases, with 10 bases between the two germline ends. On this clone itself: Its antigen is unidentified.

13 Jbeta primers and 60 Vbeta primers were used for the PCR. Generated by immunoSEQ multiplex PCR, the TCRdb table keeps only in-frame clones and is missing some. The sample holds approximately 110,000 clones, approximately 70% seen once. This sequence was found in a man aged 25-45 years in good health and CMV-seropositive. The chain is built from TRBV7-9 and TRBJ2-1; D is perhaps TRBD1 (6 bases). Sequencing used PBMCs. The CDR3: CASSLDYRVQFF. CDR3 nucleotide sequence: TGTGCCAGCAGCTTAGACTACAGGGTGCAGTTCTTC.